Listed here are 7 T cell receptor beta chains from one sample, sequenced in a study of CD8+CD57+ T cells in acquired aplastic anemia. CDR3 and TCR beta VDJ profiling relied on genomic DNA as the template. TCRdb reprocessed the reads via MiXCR and lists one record per CDR3 protein. The profile shows under 200,000 distinct CDR3 sequences, approximately 40% of them singletons. The sample consisted of sorted CD4+, CD8+, or CD8+CD57+ T cells (not recorded which) from PBMCs. These receptors came from a human donor in good health.

The sample holds many counts of this clonotype. The chain uses TRBV25-1 and TRBJ1-2; no clear D. The ends were cut back, 5 bases at V and 8 bases at J, with 12 bases in the middle. There are 12 residues in the CDR3. Germline CDR1 is MGHDK and CDR2 is SYGVNS. This CDR3 is CASSSMTRGYTF. Written as DNA, the CDR3 is TGTGCCAGCAGTTCCATGACGCGAGGCTACACCTTC.

This clonotype has a count of ten or more. The CDR3 carries no conserved terminal phenylalanine or tryptophan, so it likely arises from a read error. No DNA is shown, since the ends of the CDR3 on it are uncertain; the CDR3 is the one TCRdb lists. V and J are TRBV20-1 and TRBJ1-3. With termini counted, the CDR3 has 8 amino acids. Germline values: CDR1 DFQATT, CDR2 SNEGSKA (reference sequence). The CDR3 loop is CSAREGGN.

This chain links TRBV7-9 with TRBJ1-5; D remains ambiguous. Looked up from germline, CDR1 is SEHNR and CDR2 is FQNEAQ (reference sequence). V was pared by 5 bases and J by 5 bases, with 7 bases between. The CDR3 contains 12 residues. CDR3 region: CASSRYDQPQHF. CDR3 nucleotide sequence: TGTGCCAGCAGCCGCTACGATCAGCCCCAGCATTTT.

The genes are TRBV30 and TRBJ1-5; D is uncertain. Trimming cost V 3 bases and J 0 bases, with 3 bases left between them. The CDR3 runs 12 residues. Germline assignment: CDR1 GTSNPN and CDR2 SVGIG (reference sequence). CDR3 region: CAWRDSNQPQHF. The CDR3 nucleotides read TGTGCCTGGAGGGATAGCAATCAGCCCCAGCATTTT.

This clonotype was observed at least ten times. The genes are TRBV20-1 and TRBJ1-6, with D perhaps TRBD1 (6 bases). V lost 0 bases and J lost 1, with 16 bases in between. CDR1 is DFQATT, CDR2 SNEGSKA, per germline (reference sequence). This CDR3 spans 18 amino acids. CDR3 DNA sequence: TGCAGTGCTAGAGATGTTTTGGGGGGCGCTTCCTATAATTCACCCCTCCACTTT. Protein sequence: CSARDVLGGASYNSPLHF.

V is TRBV25-1 and J is TRBJ1-2; unclear D gene. The germline V gene encodes CDR1 MGHDK and CDR2 SYGVNS. This CDR3 region has 13 residues. The V and J ends lost 6 bases and 4 bases respectively, with 12 bases between them. CDR3 coding DNA: TGTGCCAGCAGCCGACTGGGGTTCTATGGCTACACCTTC. Its protein is CASSRLGFYGYTF.

Notes on this clonotype: This clone may be a read error of a much larger clone one base away. The chain has TRBV20-1 and TRBJ1-4; the match to TRBD1 covers 8 bases. The CDR3 is made up of 14 amino acids. Germline values: CDR1 DFQATT, CDR2 SNEGSKA (reference sequence). CDR3 region: CSARETGQVERLFF. The CDR3 region has the DNA TGCAGTGCTAGAGAAACGGGACAGGTCGAAAGACTGTTTTTT.